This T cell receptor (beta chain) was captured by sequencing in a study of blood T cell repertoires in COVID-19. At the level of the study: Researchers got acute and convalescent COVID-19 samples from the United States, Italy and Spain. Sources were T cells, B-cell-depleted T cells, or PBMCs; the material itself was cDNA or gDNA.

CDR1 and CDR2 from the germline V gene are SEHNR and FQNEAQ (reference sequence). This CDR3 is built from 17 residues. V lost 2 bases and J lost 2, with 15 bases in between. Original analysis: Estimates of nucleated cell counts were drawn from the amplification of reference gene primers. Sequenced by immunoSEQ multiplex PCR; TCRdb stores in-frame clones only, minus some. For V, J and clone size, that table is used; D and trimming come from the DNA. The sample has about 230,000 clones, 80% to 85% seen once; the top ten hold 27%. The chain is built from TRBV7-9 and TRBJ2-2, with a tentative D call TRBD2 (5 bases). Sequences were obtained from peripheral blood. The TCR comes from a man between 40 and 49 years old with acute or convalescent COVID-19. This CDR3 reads CASSLWAGVVNTGELFF. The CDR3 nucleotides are TGTGCCAGCAGCTTATGGGCCGGGGTAGTTAACACCGGGGAGCTGTTTTTT.